This T cell receptor beta chain was captured by sequencing in a study of blood T cell repertoires in COVID-19. Study at large: COVID-19 samples collected from the United States, Italy and Spain covered acute and convalescent phases. Nucleic acid was either cDNA or gDNA, and it came from T cells, B-cell-depleted T cells, or PBMCs.

Authors' methods: Estimation of nucleated cell counts was performed using reference gene primer amplification. Sequencing used immunoSEQ multiplex PCR; TCRdb keeps in-frame clones, though not all of them. V, J and clone size are taken as reported in that table, and D and trimming were inferred from the DNA itself. The data contain about 210,000 clones, 92% of them singletons. Deletions cut 5 bases from V and 10 bases from J, with 23 bases between. The CDR3 totals 15 residues. Germline V CDR1 and CDR2: LNHDA, SQIVND (reference sequence). The source material was peripheral blood. This sequence originates from a man between 25 and 39 years old with acute or convalescent COVID-19. V is TRBV19 and J is TRBJ1-1; D might be TRBD1 (5 bases). CDR3 nucleotides: TGTGCCAGTAGTGATTACCCCGCAAGGAGGGGAGTAGCTTTCTTT. This gives the protein CASSDYPARRGVAFF.